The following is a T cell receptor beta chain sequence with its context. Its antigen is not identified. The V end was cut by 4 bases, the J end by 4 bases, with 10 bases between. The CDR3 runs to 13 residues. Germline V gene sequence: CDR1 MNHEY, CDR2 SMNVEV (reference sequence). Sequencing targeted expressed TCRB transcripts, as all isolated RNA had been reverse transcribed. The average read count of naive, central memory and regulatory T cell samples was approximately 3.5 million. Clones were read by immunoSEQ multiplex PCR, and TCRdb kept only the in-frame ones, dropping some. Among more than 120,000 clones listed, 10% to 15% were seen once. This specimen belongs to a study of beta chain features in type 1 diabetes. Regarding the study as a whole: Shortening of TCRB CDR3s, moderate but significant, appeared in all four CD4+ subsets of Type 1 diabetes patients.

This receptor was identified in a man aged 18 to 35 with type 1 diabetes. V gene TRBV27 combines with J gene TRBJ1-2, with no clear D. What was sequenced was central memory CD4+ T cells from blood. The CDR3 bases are TGTGCCAGCAGTTCAGCCCGCAGCTATGGCTACACCTTC. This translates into CASSSARSYGYTF.